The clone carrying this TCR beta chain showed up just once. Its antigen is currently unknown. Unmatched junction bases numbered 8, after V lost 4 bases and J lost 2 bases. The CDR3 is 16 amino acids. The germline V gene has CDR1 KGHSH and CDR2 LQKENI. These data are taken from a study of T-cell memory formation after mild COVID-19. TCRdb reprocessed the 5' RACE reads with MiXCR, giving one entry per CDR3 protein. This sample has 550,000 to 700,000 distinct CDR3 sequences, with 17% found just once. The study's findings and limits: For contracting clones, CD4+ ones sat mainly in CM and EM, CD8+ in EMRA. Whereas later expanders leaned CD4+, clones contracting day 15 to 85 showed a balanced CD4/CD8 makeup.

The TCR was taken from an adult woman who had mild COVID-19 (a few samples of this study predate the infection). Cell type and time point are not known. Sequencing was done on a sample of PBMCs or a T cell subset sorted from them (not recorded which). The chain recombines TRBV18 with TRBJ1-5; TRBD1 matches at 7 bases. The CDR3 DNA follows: TGTGCCAGCTCACTAATCGACAGGGAGGGCAATCAGCCCCAGCATTTT. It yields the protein CASSLIDREGNQPQHF.